There are a few counts of the clone carrying this T cell receptor (beta chain). This entry belongs to a study of cytomegalovirus exposure and HLA in healthy donors. Germline V gene sequence: CDR1 MNHEY, CDR2 SVGAGI. Trimming removed 7 bases at V and 1 base at J, with 16 bases between. The CDR3 runs 15 residues. Both 60 Vbeta primers and 13 Jbeta primers went into the PCR. Some clones are missing from TCRdb's copy, which holds only in-frame ones; the method was immunoSEQ multiplex PCR. The sample includes under 150,000 clones, more than 75% of them seen just once. Sequences were obtained from PBMCs. V usage is TRBV6-5 and J usage is TRBJ1-1; D unresolved. The receptor was derived from a male donor in good health and CMV-seronegative. The CDR3: CASTRERQANTEAFF. In nucleotides, the CDR3 is TGTGCCAGCACTCGTGAACGACAAGCGAACACTGAAGCTTTCTTT.